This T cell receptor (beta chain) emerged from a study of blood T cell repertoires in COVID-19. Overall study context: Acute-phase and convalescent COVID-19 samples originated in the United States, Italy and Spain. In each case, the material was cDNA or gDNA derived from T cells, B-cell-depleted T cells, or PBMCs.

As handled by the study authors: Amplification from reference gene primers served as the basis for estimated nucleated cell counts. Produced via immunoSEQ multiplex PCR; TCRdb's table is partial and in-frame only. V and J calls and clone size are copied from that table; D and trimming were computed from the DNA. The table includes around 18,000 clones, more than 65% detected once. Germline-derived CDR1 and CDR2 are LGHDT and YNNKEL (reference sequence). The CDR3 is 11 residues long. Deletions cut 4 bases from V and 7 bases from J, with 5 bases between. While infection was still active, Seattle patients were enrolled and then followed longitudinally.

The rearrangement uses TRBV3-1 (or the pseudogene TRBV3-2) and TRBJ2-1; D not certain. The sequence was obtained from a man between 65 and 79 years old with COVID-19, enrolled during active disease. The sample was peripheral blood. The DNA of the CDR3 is TGTGCCAGCAGCCTATTAAATGAGCAGTTCTTC. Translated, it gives CASSLLNEQFF.